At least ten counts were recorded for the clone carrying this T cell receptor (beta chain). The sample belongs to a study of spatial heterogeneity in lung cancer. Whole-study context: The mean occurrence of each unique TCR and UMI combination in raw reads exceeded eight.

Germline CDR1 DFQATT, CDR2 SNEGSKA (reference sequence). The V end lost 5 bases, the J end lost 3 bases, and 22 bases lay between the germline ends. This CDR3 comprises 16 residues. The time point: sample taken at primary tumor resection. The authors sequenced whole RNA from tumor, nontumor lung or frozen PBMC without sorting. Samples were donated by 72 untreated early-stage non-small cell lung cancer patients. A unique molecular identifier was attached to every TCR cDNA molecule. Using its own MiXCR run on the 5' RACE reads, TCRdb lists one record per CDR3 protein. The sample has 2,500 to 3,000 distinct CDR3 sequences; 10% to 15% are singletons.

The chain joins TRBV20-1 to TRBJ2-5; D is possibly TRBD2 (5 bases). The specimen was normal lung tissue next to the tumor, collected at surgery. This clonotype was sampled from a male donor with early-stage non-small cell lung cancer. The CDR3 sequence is CSARWFGRGDEETQYF. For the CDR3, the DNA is TGCAGTGCTCGCTGGTTCGGTCGGGGAGATGAAGAGACCCAGTACTTC.